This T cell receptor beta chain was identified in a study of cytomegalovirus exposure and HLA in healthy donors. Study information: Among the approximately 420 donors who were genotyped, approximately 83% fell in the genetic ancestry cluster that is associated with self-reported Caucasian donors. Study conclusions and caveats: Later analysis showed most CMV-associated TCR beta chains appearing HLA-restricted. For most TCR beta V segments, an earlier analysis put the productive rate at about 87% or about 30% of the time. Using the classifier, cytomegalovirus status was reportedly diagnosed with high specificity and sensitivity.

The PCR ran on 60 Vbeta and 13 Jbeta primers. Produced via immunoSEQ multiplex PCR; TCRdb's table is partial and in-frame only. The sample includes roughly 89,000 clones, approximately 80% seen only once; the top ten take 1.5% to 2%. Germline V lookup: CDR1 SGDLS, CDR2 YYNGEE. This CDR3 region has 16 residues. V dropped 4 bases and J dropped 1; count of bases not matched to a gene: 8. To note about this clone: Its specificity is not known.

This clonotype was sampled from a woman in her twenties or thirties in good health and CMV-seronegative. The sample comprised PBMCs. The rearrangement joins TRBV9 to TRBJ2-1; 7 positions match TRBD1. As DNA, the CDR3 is TGTGCCAGCAGCCTCTACAGGGGCAGTTCCTACAATGAGCAGTTCTTC. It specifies CASSLYRGSSYNEQFF.